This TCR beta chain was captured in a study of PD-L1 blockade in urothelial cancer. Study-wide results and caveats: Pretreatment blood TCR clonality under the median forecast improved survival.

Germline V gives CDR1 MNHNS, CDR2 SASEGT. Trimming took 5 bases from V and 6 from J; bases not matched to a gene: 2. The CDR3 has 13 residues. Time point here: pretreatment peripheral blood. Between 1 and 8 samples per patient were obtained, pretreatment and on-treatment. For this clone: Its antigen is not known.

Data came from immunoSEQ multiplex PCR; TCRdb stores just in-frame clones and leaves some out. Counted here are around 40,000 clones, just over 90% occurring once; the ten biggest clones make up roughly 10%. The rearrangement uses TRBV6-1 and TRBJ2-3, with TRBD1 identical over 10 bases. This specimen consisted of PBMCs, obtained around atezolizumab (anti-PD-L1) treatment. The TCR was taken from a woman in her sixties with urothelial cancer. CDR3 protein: CASSPGQGDTQYF. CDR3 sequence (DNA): TGTGCCAGCAGTCCGGGACAGGGGGATACGCAGTATTTT.